Presented here are 17 T cell receptor beta chains from one specimen sequenced in a study of T cell changes during pregnancy in multiple sclerosis. This table comes from immunoSEQ multiplex PCR, and its TCRdb copy is limited to in-frame clones, with some not included. The sample includes some 48,000 clones, 95% of them seen just once. Sequencing used CD8+ T cells from peripheral blood mononuclear cells, obtained in the first trimester of pregnancy. These receptors came from a female donor with multiple sclerosis, enrolled in a pregnancy study.

This clone showed up just once. The V call is TRBV28, the J call TRBJ2-5, with D perhaps matching TRBD2 (6 bases). The germline V gene has CDR1 MDHEN and CDR2 SYDVKM. V was shortened by 5 bases and J by 2 bases, with 12 bases between the two germline ends. This CDR3 is built from 14 residues. Here the CDR3 reads CASSRDGLQETQYF. The CDR3 coding sequence is TGTGCCAGCAGTCGGGACGGACTACAAGAGACCCAGTACTTC.

The rearrangement links TRBV29-1 to TRBJ1-1; 9 nucleotides line up with TRBD1. Trimming at V came to 1 base and at J to 1 base, leaving 7 bases not matched to a gene. Germline CDR1 reads SQVTM; CDR2 reads ANQGSEA. The CDR3 is made up of 16 amino acids. In DNA form, the CDR3 reads TGCAGCGTTGAAGGGAGACAGGGGGAATGGAACACTGAAGCTTTCTTT. Translation: CSVEGRQGEWNTEAFF.

J is TRBJ2-1 and V is TRBV27, with D maybe TRBD2 (5 bases). The CDR3 has 13 residues. The germline V gene encodes CDR1 MNHEY and CDR2 SMNVEV (reference sequence). Trimming shortened V by 3 bases and J by 3 bases, and 6 bases separated the two germline ends. CDR3 residues: CASSLDFYNEQFF. In DNA, the CDR3 is TGTGCCAGCAGTTTGGACTTCTACAATGAGCAGTTCTTC.

The chain employs TRBV19 and TRBJ2-7; possible D gene TRBD2, 5 bases. The length of the CDR3 is 14 residues. Germline V lookup: CDR1 LNHDA, CDR2 SQIVND (reference sequence). Trimming shortened V by 0 bases and J by 1 base, and 7 bases separated the two germline ends. In DNA form, the CDR3 reads TGTGCCAGTAGTATAGATCCGGGGTCCTACGAGCAGTACTTC. Translation: CASSIDPGSYEQYF. Variable domain in full (rest from reference TRBV19 and TRBJ2-7): DGGITQSPKYLFRKEGQNVTLSCEQNLNHDAMYWYRQDPGQGLRLIYYSQIVNDFQKGDIAEGYSVSREKKESFPLTVTSAQKNPTAFYLCASSIDPGSYEQYFGPGTRLTVT.

The rearrangement joins TRBV29-1 to TRBJ2-1; TRBD1 matches at 8 bases. CDR3 size: 15 residues. Germline CDR1 reads SQVTM; CDR2 reads ANQGSEA. Trimming took 4 bases from V and 12 from J; bases not matched to a gene: 17. CDR3 DNA: TGCAGCGTTGGGAGGTTCCGGGACAGGTCGGTGAGGCAGTTCTTC. This gives the protein CSVGRFRDRSVRQFF.

V and J are TRBV15 and TRBJ2-1; D is undetermined. With 9 bases removed from V and 0 bases from J, the gap between germline ends came to 6 bases. The germline CDR1 and CDR2 sequences are LNHNV and YYDKDF (reference sequence). CDR3 size: 12 residues. The CDR3: CATGASYNEQFF. CDR3 coding DNA: TGTGCCACGGGCGCCTCCTACAATGAGCAGTTCTTC. Full variable domain (remainder filled in from reference TRBV15 and TRBJ2-1): DAMVIQNPRYQVTQFGKPVTLSCSQTLNHNVMYWYQQKSSQAPKLLFHYYDKDFNNEADTPDNFQSRRPNTSFCFLDIRSPGLGDTAMYLCATGASYNEQFFGPGTRLTVL.

The rearrangement joins TRBV5-6 to TRBJ1-3; the D is unclear. The germline V gene has CDR1 SGHDT and CDR2 YYEEEE. Trimming removed 4 bases at V and 0 bases at J, with 11 bases between. This CDR3 contains 15 residues. The CDR3 DNA reads TGTGCCAGCAGCGGAGACTCGGGCTCTGGAAACACCATATATTTT. Translation: CASSGDSGSGNTIYF. Full variable domain (outside the CDR3, taken from reference TRBV5-6 and TRBJ1-3): DAGVTQSPTHLIKTRGQQVTLRCSPKSGHDTVSWYQQALGQGPQFIFQYYEEEERQRGNFPDRFSGHQFPNYSSELNVNALLLGDSALYLCASSGDSGSGNTIYFGEGSWLTVV.

This chain connects TRBV2 to TRBJ1-4; a possible D gene is TRBD1 (5 bases). The germline gives CDR1 SNHLY, CDR2 FYNNEI. The CDR3 has 11 amino acids. The V and J ends lost 5 bases and 10 bases respectively, with 8 bases between them. The CDR3 coding sequence is TGTGCCAGCAGTCTAAGGGGAAAACTGTTTTTT. This translates into CASSLRGKLFF.

The V gene is TRBV9, the J gene TRBJ2-7, with 10 bases identical to TRBD1. V gave up 0 bases and J gave up 5 bases; unmatched junction bases: 2. CDR1 SGDLS and CDR2 YYNGEE come from the germline V gene. This CDR3 contains 14 residues. CDR3 coding DNA: TGTGCCAGCAGCGTAGAAGGACAGGGGGACGAGCAGTACTTC. Its protein product is CASSVEGQGDEQYF.

This sequence joins TRBV5-4 and TRBJ2-7; possible D gene TRBD2, 5 bases. CDR1 and CDR2 from the germline V gene are SGHNT and YYREEE (reference sequence). Between the trimmed V and J ends, which lost 3 bases and 6 bases, there was a span of 16 bases. CDR3 size: 14 residues. CDR3 loop: CASSSRTGFSEQYF. The CDR3 nucleotides are TGTGCCAGCAGCTCTCGGACTGGCTTCTCCGAGCAGTACTTC.

V usage is TRBV7-9 and J usage is TRBJ2-7; 9 bases agree with TRBD2. With 5 bases clipped from V and 3 bases from J, the junction kept 5 bases outside the gene matches. CDR1 is SEHNR, CDR2 FQNEAQ, per germline (reference sequence). This CDR3 has 14 amino acids. CDR3 coding DNA: TGTGCCAGCAGCGGGGGACTAGCAGGCTACGAGCAGTACTTC. Its translation: CASSGGLAGYEQYF.

This chain uses TRBV5-4 with TRBJ2-5, with TRBD2 identical over 12 bases. The CDR3 covers 15 residues. V lost 5 bases to trimming and J lost 4 bases; unmatched junction nucleotides: 6. The germline gives CDR1 SGHNT, CDR2 YYREEE (reference sequence). The CDR3 DNA reads TGTGCCAGCAGTTCTGGACTAGCGGGACTAGAGACCCAGTACTTC. It codes for CASSSGLAGLETQYF.

The chain is built from TRBV27 and TRBJ1-5; maybe TRBD1 (5 bases). The germline V gene has CDR1 MNHEY and CDR2 SMNVEV (reference sequence). V lost 0 bases, J lost 7 bases, and 13 bases lay in between. The CDR3 loop spans 15 amino acids. The CDR3 is CASSLSGRVGQPQHF. As DNA, the CDR3 is TGTGCCAGCAGTTTATCCGGCAGGGTTGGACAGCCCCAGCATTTT.

This clone was observed a single time. This chain uses TRBV19 with TRBJ2-7, with D possibly matching TRBD2 (6 bases). The V end lost 4 bases, the J end lost 5 bases, and 12 bases lay between the germline ends. The germline V gene encodes CDR1 LNHDA and CDR2 SQIVND (reference sequence). CDR3 length: 13 amino acids. CDR3 nucleotide sequence: TGTGCCAGTAGTACCGGCGGGGCTAACGAGCAGTACTTC. As protein: CASSTGGANEQYF.

The V gene is TRBV30, the J gene TRBJ2-7, with 7 bases aligning to TRBD1. Germline CDR1 GTSNPN, CDR2 SVGIG (reference sequence). The CDR3 extends over 13 amino acids. Losses at the gene ends were 3 bases for V and 1 base for J; bases not matched to a gene: 3. CDR3 bases: TGTGCCTGGAGCGGGACAGCATCCTACGAGCAGTACTTC. Translated: CAWSGTASYEQYF.

For the CDR3, the DNA is TGTGCCAGCCCCCAGGGGCTAAATCCTGGCTACACCTTC. The encoded protein is CASPQGLNPGYTF. This chain links TRBV25-1 with TRBJ1-2; the D gene is possibly TRBD1 (6 bases). From germline, CDR1 is MGHDK and CDR2 SYGVNS. Trimming removed 8 bases at V and 7 bases at J, with 17 bases between. This CDR3 comprises 13 residues.

V and J are TRBV6-6 and TRBJ1-1, with TRBD1 identical over 7 bases. Germline assignment: CDR1 MNHNY and CDR2 SVGAGI (reference sequence). The CDR3 totals 12 residues. Germline trimming cut 6 bases from V and 11 bases from J; bases unmatched to any gene: 9. CDR3 region: CASRPDRVEAFF. The CDR3 nucleotides are TGTGCCAGCAGACCAGACAGGGTGGAGGCTTTCTTT.